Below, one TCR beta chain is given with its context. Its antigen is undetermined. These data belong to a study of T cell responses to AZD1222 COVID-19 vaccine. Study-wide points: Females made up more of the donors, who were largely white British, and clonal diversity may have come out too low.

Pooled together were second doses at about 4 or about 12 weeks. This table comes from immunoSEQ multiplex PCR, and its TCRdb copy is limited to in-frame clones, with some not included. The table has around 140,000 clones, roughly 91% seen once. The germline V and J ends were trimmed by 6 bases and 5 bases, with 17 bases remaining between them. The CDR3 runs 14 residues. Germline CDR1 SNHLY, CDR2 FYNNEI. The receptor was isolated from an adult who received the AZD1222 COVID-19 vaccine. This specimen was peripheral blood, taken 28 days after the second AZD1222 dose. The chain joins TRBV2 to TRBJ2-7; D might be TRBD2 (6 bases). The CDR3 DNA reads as TGTGCCAGCAGGGGGGGTCAAACGGTCGACGAGCAGTACTTC. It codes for CASRGGQTVDEQYF.